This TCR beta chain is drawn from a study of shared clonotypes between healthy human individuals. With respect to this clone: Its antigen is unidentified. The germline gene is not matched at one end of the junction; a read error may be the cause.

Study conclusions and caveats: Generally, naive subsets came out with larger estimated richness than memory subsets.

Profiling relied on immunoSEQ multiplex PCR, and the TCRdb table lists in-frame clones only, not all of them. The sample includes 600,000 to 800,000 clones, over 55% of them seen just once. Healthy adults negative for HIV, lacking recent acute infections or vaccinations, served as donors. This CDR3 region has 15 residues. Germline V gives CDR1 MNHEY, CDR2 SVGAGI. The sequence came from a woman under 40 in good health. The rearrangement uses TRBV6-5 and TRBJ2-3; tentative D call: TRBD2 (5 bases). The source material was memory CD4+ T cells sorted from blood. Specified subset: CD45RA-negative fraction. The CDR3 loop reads CASSDSPGSTDTQYF. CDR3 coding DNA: TGTGCCAGCAGTGACTCCCCGGGGAGCACAGATACGCAGTATTTT.